Presented here are 8 T cell receptor beta chains from one specimen sequenced in a study of CD4 T cells in relation to SARS-CoV-2 and coronaviruses. The repertoire was sequenced with immunoSEQ multiplex PCR; TCRdb's copy has only in-frame clones and lacks some. Here the sample spans roughly 20,000 clones, over 65% being singletons. For these receptors, no antigen is known. The unexposed donors gave CD4+ T cells in about 2011-2018, prior to COVID-19. The cells were cultured for approximately ten days before CD4+ T cells were isolated. The sequenced sample consisted of CD4+ T cells from PBMCs, cultured in vitro. The source is a human donor in good health.

This sequence joins TRBV18 and TRBJ1-1; D gene uncertain. Looked up from germline, CDR1 is KGHSH and CDR2 is LQKENI. The CDR3 runs to 13 residues. Between the trimmed V and J ends, which lost 3 bases and 7 bases, there was a span of 12 bases. CDR3 sequence reads: CASSPQSGNEAFF. The CDR3 bases are TGTGCCAGCTCACCTCAATCGGGGAATGAAGCTTTCTTT.

The chain carries TRBV19 and TRBJ2-1, with 10 bases that match TRBD2. Germline values: CDR1 LNHDA, CDR2 SQIVND (reference sequence). There are 16 residues in the CDR3. The junction had 6 bases not matched to a gene; V was cut back by 1 base and J by 6 bases. The CDR3 coding sequence is TGTGCCAGTAGTATAGCTAGCGGGGGCCGTTCCAATGAGCAGTTCTTC. Translating gives CASSIASGGRSNEQFF.

The CDR3 loop reads CASSYREGETQYF. As DNA, the CDR3 is TGTGCCAGCAGCTACAGGGAGGGAGAGACCCAGTACTTC. The chain has TRBV21-1 and TRBJ2-5; the table's D call TRBD2 went unverified against the DNA. TRBV21-1 has pseudogene status. The CDR3 runs to 13 residues.

J is TRBJ2-1 and V is TRBV5-1; no clear D. The CDR3 has 16 amino acids. Trimming removed 3 bases at V and 0 bases at J, with 13 bases between. Germline CDR1 and CDR2: SGHRS and YFSETQ. CDR3: CASSYDPPSSYNEQFF. The CDR3 DNA reads as TGCGCCAGCAGCTATGACCCACCAAGCTCCTACAATGAGCAGTTCTTC. The variable domain in full, completed from reference TRBV5-1 and TRBJ2-1, reads KAGVTQTPRYLIKTRGQQVTLSCSPISGHRSVSWYQQTPGQGLQFLFEYFSETQRNKGNFPGRFSGRQFSNSRSEMNVSTLELGDSALYLCASSYDPPSSYNEQFFGPGTRLTVL.

The chain employs TRBV20-1 and TRBJ1-1; D remains ambiguous. Deletions cut 6 bases from V and 7 bases from J, with 12 bases between. The length of the CDR3 is 11 residues. CDR1 and CDR2 from the germline V gene are DFQATT and SNEGSKA (reference sequence). The CDR3 DNA reads as TGCAGTGCCGTGGCCTCCGGTGAAGCTTTCTTT. Amino acids: CSAVASGEAFF.

This clone occurred once. This chain connects TRBV3-1 (or the pseudogene TRBV3-2) to TRBJ1-1, with 9 bases fitting TRBD1. V gave up 4 bases and J gave up 6 bases; unmatched junction bases: 6. The CDR3 runs 14 residues. Germline-derived CDR1 and CDR2 are LGHDT and YNNKEL (reference sequence). CDR3 nucleotide sequence: TGTGCCAGCAGCCTGGGGACAGGGTTTTCTGAAGCTTTCTTT. Encoded protein: CASSLGTGFSEAFF.

The chain employs TRBV5-1 and TRBJ2-7; D call uncertain. CDR1 and CDR2 (germline): SGHRS, YFSETQ. Trimming shortened V by 3 bases and J by 3 bases, and 4 bases separated the two germline ends. The CDR3 is 11 residues long. CDR3 DNA sequence: TGCGCCAGCAGCTCCGACTACGAGCAGTACTTC. Translated: CASSSDYEQYF.

This chain uses TRBV4-1 with TRBJ2-3; 10 bases align to TRBD2. The CDR3 totals 16 residues. After removal of 3 bases from V and 3 bases from J, the junction contained 6 bases not matched to a gene. CDR1 is MGHRA and CDR2 is YSYEKL in the germline V gene. The CDR3 reads CASSHLGLADTDTQYF. The DNA for the CDR3 is TGCGCCAGCAGCCATTTAGGACTAGCGGATACAGATACGCAGTATTTT.